The rows below give T cell receptor beta chains drawn from one sample of a study of post-analysis software for immune sequencing data. TCRdb reprocessed the PCR reads via MiXCR and lists one record per CDR3 protein. The repertoire includes some 370,000 distinct CDR3 sequences, less than 40% of them detected once, and around 15% sits in the top ten. The sample was blood. The receptors were gathered from a girl aged 10 to 17 with multiple sclerosis. Each CDR3 is given with its conserved first and last residue. A D gene is named only where the DNA matches it firmly. Part of the rows lack a size; the others show once, few, many or a class for expanded clones.

-	few	TRBV5-1	TRBJ1-1	TGCGCCAGCAGCTTCCAGGGGCACATGAACACTGAAGCTTTCTTT	CASSFQGHMNTEAFF
-	few	TRBV7-8	TRBJ2-6	TGTGCCAGCAGCTTAGCGCTTGGTGGGGCCTCCGGGGCCAACGTCCTGACTTTC	CASSLALGGASGANVLTF
-	-	TRBV19	TRBJ1-1	TGTGCCAGTAGTACCGGGGCGGGAAACACTGAAGCTTTCTTT	CASSTGAGNTEAFF
-	-	TRBV2	TRBJ2-1	TGTGCCAGCACTCCAAGCTCCTACAATGAGCAGTTCTTC	CASTPSSYNEQFF
-	-	TRBV29-1	TRBJ1-1	TGCAGCGCCGGGGGTCCGGGAGCTTTCTTT	CSAGGPGAFF
-	few	TRBV7-9	TRBJ2-5	TGTGCCAGCAGCTCAGAAAGGGAGACCCAGTACTTC	CASSSERETQYF
-	-	TRBV5-6	TRBJ1-2	TGTGCCAGCAGTCCGGCCGCTGCGGGCTACACCTTC	CASSPAAAGYTF
-	-	TRBV5-6	TRBJ2-7	TGTGCCAGCAGCCCGGCAGGCTACTACGAGCAGTACTTC	CASSPAGYYEQYF
-	few	TRBV28	TRBJ2-3	TGTGCCAGCAGTCTTACAGGGCCTTCTAGCACAGATACGCAGTATTTT	CASSLTGPSSTDTQYF
TRBD1	many	TRBV20-1	TRBJ1-5	TGCAGTGCTACCTACAGGGGGTTAGGCAATCAGCCCCAGCATTTT	CSATYRGLGNQPQHF
-	few	TRBV12-3/TRBV12-4	TRBJ2-1	TGTGCCAGCAGTTTTCCCCTCCCGGCCCACAATGAGCAGTTCTTC	CASSFPLPAHNEQFF
-	few	TRBV3-1	TRBJ1-5	TGTGCCAGCAGCCACCAATGGGGCAATCAGCCCCAGCATTTT	CASSHQWGNQPQHF
-	-	TRBV12-3/TRBV12-4	TRBJ2-7	TGTGCCAGCAGCCGTGGACCCACCTACGAGCAGTACTTC	CASSRGPTYEQYF
TRBD2	-	TRBV24-1	TRBJ2-1	TGTGCCACCAGTGATTGGGCCGGGGGTAGCGGGGGCCATGAGCAGTTCTTC	CATSDWAGGSGGHEQFF
TRBD1	-	TRBV5-1	TRBJ1-4	TGCGCCAGCAGCTTGGGGACAGGCTGGGGACGGAATGAAAAACTGTTTTTT	CASSLGTGWGRNEKLFF
TRBD2	-	TRBV5-6	TRBJ2-1	TGTGCCAGCAGCTTACCGGGGGGGAGTGAGCAGTTCTTC	CASSLPGGSEQFF
-	-	TRBV3-1	TRBJ1-2	TGTGCCAGCAGCCGAGAAGGCGGCGGCGGCTACACCTTC	CASSREGGGGYTF
-	-	TRBV3-1	TRBJ1-4	TGTGCCAGCAGCCCCCGAGGCCTCAATGGAAAACTGTTTTTT	CASSPRGLNGKLFF
-	-	TRBV20-1	TRBJ2-2	TGCAGTGCTGGTGGGGCCGACACCGGGGAGCTGTTTTTT	CSAGGADTGELFF
TRBD2	-	TRBV7-9	TRBJ2-5	TGTGCCAGCAGCCCAGGGACCCTAGCGGGGGACCAAGAGACCCAGTACTTC	CASSPGTLAGDQETQYF
-	-	TRBV4-1	TRBJ2-5	TGCGCCAGCAGCCAAGTGGTGGGGCTCGGGGAGACCCAGTACTTC	CASSQVVGLGETQYF
TRBD1	few	TRBV28	TRBJ2-5	TGTGCCAGCAGACGTTTTGGGGTTAAAGGACAGGTCCAAGAGACCCAGTACTTC	CASRRFGVKGQVQETQYF
TRBD2	few	TRBV7-2	TRBJ2-1	TGTGCCAGCAGTCGGACTAGCGGGGGGTTCTCCTACAATGAGCAGTTCTTC	CASSRTSGGFSYNEQFF
-	-	TRBV5-1	TRBJ2-7	TGCGCCAGCACCGGCGGGACAGTCCCTCCGTACGAGCAGTACTTC	CASTGGTVPPYEQYF
TRBD1	few	TRBV27	TRBJ2-7	TGTGCCAGAGGGACAGGGGTCTACGAGCAGTACTTC	CARGTGVYEQYF
TRBD2	medium-sized	TRBV7-2	TRBJ2-5	TGTGCCAGCAGCTTACAGGGACTAGCGGAAGAGACCCAGTACTTC	CASSLQGLAEETQYF
TRBD1	few	TRBV6-6	TRBJ1-2	TGTGCCAGCAGTTACCAGACAGGGCTGGGCTATGGCTACACCTTC	CASSYQTGLGYGYTF
TRBD2	-	TRBV12-3/TRBV12-4	TRBJ2-1	TGTGCCAGCAGTCCACAGAGCGGGGGGTCCTACAATGAGCAGTTCTTC	CASSPQSGGSYNEQFF
-	few	TRBV5-1	TRBJ2-1	TGCGCCAGCAGCTTACGGAGTCGTTTACAGGTCCTTTCCTACAATGAGCAGTTCTTC	CASSLRSRLQVLSYNEQFF
-	few	TRBV18	TRBJ2-1	TGTGCCAGCTCACCGAGGAGGGGGAATGAGCAGTTCTTC	CASSPRRGNEQFF
TRBD2	-	TRBV7-9	TRBJ2-7	TGTGCCAGCAGGCCTGGACTAGGCGAGCAGTACTTC	CASRPGLGEQYF
TRBD1	few	TRBV28	TRBJ2-7	TGTGCCAGCAGTTTCTACCAGGGGGTTCACGAGCAGTACTTC	CASSFYQGVHEQYF
-	-	TRBV7-2	TRBJ2-1	TGTGCCAGCAGCTTAATGAAGGGGAACAATGAGCAGTTCTTC	CASSLMKGNNEQFF